Each of the 6 T cell receptor beta chains below was sequenced from the same sample in a study of T cells after yellow fever vaccination. TCRdb ran MiXCR on the 5' RACE reads and lists one entry per CDR3 protein. The data contain hundreds of thousands of distinct CDR3 sequences, 9% to 15% of them singletons. The sequenced sample was PBMCs, obtained on the day of the yellow fever booster vaccination. All receptors come from a young man who received the YFV17D yellow fever vaccine.

V is TRBV9 and J is TRBJ2-2; the D is unclear. Trimming shortened V by 3 bases and J by 5 bases, and 11 bases separated the two germline ends. The CDR3 totals 14 residues. Germline assignment: CDR1 SGDLS and CDR2 YYNGEE. CDR3 region: CASSGGLGTGELFF. In nucleotides, the CDR3 is TGTGCCAGCAGCGGGGGATTGGGAACCGGGGAGCTGTTTTTT.

Ten or more counts support this clonotype. V usage is TRBV29-1 and J usage is TRBJ2-5; no firm D call. The CDR3 contains 13 residues. The V and J ends lost 6 bases and 1 base respectively, with 12 bases between them. Germline V gene lookup returns CDR1 SQVTM and CDR2 ANQGSEA. The CDR3 loop reads CSVSRSPQETQYF. As DNA, the CDR3 is TGCAGCGTCTCACGGAGCCCCCAAGAGACCCAGTACTTC.

The V and J genes are TRBV25-1 and TRBJ1-6, with D possibly matching TRBD1 (5 bases). V was cut by 4 bases and J by 10 bases, with 20 bases left in between. Germline CDR1 MGHDK, CDR2 SYGVNS. This CDR3 is 16 amino acids long. CDR3 sequence: CASSGHGGTSGSPLHF. The DNA of the CDR3 is TGTGCCAGCAGTGGCCATGGGGGAACCTCGGGATCACCCCTCCACTTT.

This clonotype was seen a single time. The CDR3 region has the DNA TGCAGTACGAAGGGGGCCACCGGGGAGCTGTTTTTT. This sequence encodes CSTKGATGELFF. The chain employs TRBV20-1 and TRBJ2-2; TRBD1 matches 7 bases. The CDR3 spans 12 residues. The V gene end was trimmed by 8 bases and the J gene end by 4 bases; junction bases not matched to a gene: 4. Germline V lookup: CDR1 DFQATT, CDR2 SNEGSKA (reference sequence).

The chain couples TRBV6-1 to TRBJ1-2; TRBD1 matches at 9 bases. CDR1 and CDR2 (germline): MNHNS, SASEGT. There are 16 residues in the CDR3. J gave up 8 bases and V 5 bases, and 15 bases lay outside the gene matches. As DNA, the CDR3 is TGTGCCAGCAGTAGGGGCCGGGACAGGGTCGGGCAAGGCTACACCTTC. Translation: CASSRGRDRVGQGYTF.

The chain uses TRBV7-9 and TRBJ2-3, with D perhaps TRBD2 (6 bases). CDR1 and CDR2 from the germline V gene are SEHNR and FQNEAQ (reference sequence). Trimming cost V 6 bases and J 3 bases, with 16 bases left between them. This CDR3 region has 15 residues. In DNA, the CDR3 is TGTGCCAGCAGGACCCATAACGCGGGGACAGATACGCAGTATTTT. This codes for CASRTHNAGTDTQYF.